This T cell receptor (beta chain) comes out of a study of T-cell memory formation after mild COVID-19 (dated by TCRdb to 2020 to 2023). For the wider study: Most TCR sequence clusters were specific to one of the two donors. Longitudinal TCRalpha and TCRbeta repertoire sequencing tracked T-cell clones expanding and contracting after mild COVID-19 in two donors. Two young, previously healthy adult volunteers made up the cohort, one male and one female.

The run used an Illumina NovaSeq 6000. cDNA libraries for TCRalpha and TCRbeta were prepared by 5'RACE using constant-segment primers, with sample barcodes and unique molecular identifiers added. Trizol reagent was used to extract RNA from every sample. The libraries were amplified in two PCR steps, and the second step added a second sample barcode and Illumina TruSeq adapters. Sequencing of the libraries was done on an Illumina NovaSeq, producing 2 x 150 bp paired-end reads. Processing in the source paper ran as follows. Demultiplexing of reads and collapsing into UMI-guided consensus sequences were performed with migec v1.2.7. Using mixcr v2.1.11, UMI consensuses were aligned to TRA and TRB V and J templates and then assembled into clonotypes. A clonotype was counted as expanded or contracted only when both edgeR and NoisET called the clonotype significant, with the noise models trained on biological replicates. For edgeR calls, the cutoffs were a false discovery rate-adjusted p below 0.01 and a log2 fold-change threshold of 1. As an exploratory analysis of dynamics, PCA with hierarchical clustering was applied to max-normalized trajectories of the 1000 most abundant clonotypes. Separately sequenced CD4+ and CD8+ repertoires were used to assign the CD4 or CD8 phenotype of responding clones. TCRdb trimmed public reads at Q25 via fastp, called clones via MiXCR and kept in-frame beta chains. Here each entry gathers all rows of one CDR3 protein and keeps the most common genes and DNA. These V and J calls are TCRdb output, not the study's own analysis. This sample is represented by about 320,000 distinct CDR3 sequences; over 11% of them were singletons. The ten top clones hold around a fifth of the sample.

This clonotype has more than one count but fewer than ten. The specificity of this receptor is unknown. Qualities for individual bases were not recorded, and no much larger clone is one base off. Ficoll-Paque density gradient centrifugation was used to isolate PBMCs. For CDR1 and CDR2, the germline V gene (reference sequence) lists SEHNR and FQNEAQ. At the junction V is shortened by 5 bases and J by 10 bases, with 14 bases in between. From cysteine to phenylalanine, the CDR3 is 12 amino acids long. Only CDR3 DNA is held: 36 bases, read in frame from base 1. Study-level results and caveats: The study included only two mild cases, and larger cohorts that include severe cases with pre-infection samples were judged to be necessary. Clones that contracted from day 15 to 85 showed balanced CD4/CD8 phenotypes, whereas a second wave of clones that expanded from day 15 to 37 leaned towards CD4+. Some responding clones were detected in pre-infection memory, which suggested that pre-existing cross-reactive memory T cells had joined the SARS-CoV-2 response. Contracting CD4+ clones turned up mainly in the CM and EM memory subsets, whereas EMRA was where CD8+ clones were enriched. The second-wave clones that peaked on day 37 were not confirmed to be SARS-CoV-2 specific.

The receptor chain draws on TRBV7-9 and TRBJ1-1; a confident D gene designation cannot be given. The clonotype originates from a young man who had mild COVID-19 (a few samples of this study predate the infection). The sample titles of this study are shuffled in the database, so cell type and time point are left out; the donor was told from shared clones. Sequencing used PBMCs or a T cell subset sorted from them (not recorded which). The CDR3 here reads CASSRGGPGAFF. The DNA sequence is TGTGCCAGCAGCCGCGGCGGGCCGGGAGCTTTCTTT.